This entry describes one T cell receptor (beta chain). This table comes from immunoSEQ multiplex PCR, and its TCRdb copy is limited to in-frame clones, with some not included. Among 100,000 to 110,000 clones listed, approximately 89% were seen once. This record belongs to a study of T cell responses to AZD1222 COVID-19 vaccine. The sample consisted of peripheral blood, taken on day 0 of MenACWY control vaccination. The source of this sequence is an adult in good health.

Here the CDR3 reads CASSRDRDGYGYTF. The CDR3 bases are TGTGCCAGCAGTCGGGACAGGGACGGCTATGGCTACACCTTC. The chain employs TRBV6-5 and TRBJ1-2; 9 bases are a match to TRBD1. The germline V gene has CDR1 MNHEY and CDR2 SVGAGI. This CDR3 is built from 14 residues. The V and J ends lost 5 bases and 4 bases, in that order; junction bases with no gene match: 5.